The 25 T cell receptor beta chains listed next were all sequenced from one sample in a study of blood T cell repertoires in COVID-19. Some clones are missing from TCRdb's copy, which holds only in-frame ones; the method was immunoSEQ multiplex PCR. The sample contains fewer than 150,000 clones, 84% of which appear only once. Specimen: PBMCs or T cells enriched from blood (not recorded which). Source of these receptors: a woman in her late teens or twenties who had been exposed to COVID-19.

The V gene is TRBV7-2, the J gene TRBJ1-1; no reliable D call. Trimming removed 3 bases at V and 4 bases at J, with 9 bases between. Germline V gives CDR1 SGHTA, CDR2 FQGNSA. The CDR3 loop spans 13 amino acids. As DNA, the CDR3 is TGTGCCAGCAGCTTCGGGGATGGCACTGAAGCTTTCTTT. This sequence encodes CASSFGDGTEAFF.

The DNA for the CDR3 is TGTGCCAGCTCAACGTCTAGCGGCACAGATACGCAGTATTTT. It yields the protein CASSTSSGTDTQYF. V and J are TRBV18 and TRBJ2-3, with D maybe TRBD2 (6 bases). The CDR3 contains 14 residues. Germline CDR1 and CDR2: KGHSH and LQKENI. V was pared by 5 bases and J by 1 base, with 10 bases between.

V gene TRBV6-4 combines with J gene TRBJ1-1; TRBD1 agrees at 8 bases. Germline V gene lookup returns CDR1 MRHNA and CDR2 SNTAGT. CDR3 length: 16 residues. Losses at the gene ends were 4 bases for V and 0 bases for J; bases not matched to a gene: 7. CDR3 region: CASSVRDRTMNTEAFF. The CDR3 DNA sequence: TGTGCCAGCAGTGTCCGGGACAGGACCATGAACACTGAAGCTTTCTTT.

There are a few counts of this clone. The rearrangement links TRBV7-9 to TRBJ1-1; D is unresolved. Germline lookup yields CDR1 SEHNR and CDR2 FQNEAQ (reference sequence). Trimming pared 1 base from V and 4 bases from J, leaving 7 bases between. The CDR3 sequence is 13 residues long. CDR3 sequence: CASSLGTVTEAFF. CDR3 nucleotide sequence: TGTGCCAGCAGCTTAGGTACAGTCACTGAAGCTTTCTTT.

The chain uses TRBV7-9 and TRBJ1-2; D is perhaps TRBD1 (5 bases). The CDR3 consists of 17 residues. V was cut by 5 bases and J by 4 bases, with 23 bases left in between. The germline CDR1 and CDR2 sequences are SEHNR and FQNEAQ (reference sequence). The CDR3, as DNA: TGTGCCAGCAGCCCACTTCAAGTGGGACTCCTGCCCTATGGCTACACCTTC. It specifies CASSPLQVGLLPYGYTF.

This clone was recorded once. V gene TRBV9 combines with J gene TRBJ2-1, with no clear D. Trimming stripped 0 bases from V and 5 bases from J, with 9 bases between. Germline-derived CDR1 and CDR2 are SGDLS and YYNGEE. The CDR3 runs 14 residues. DNA of the CDR3: TGTGCCAGCAGCGTAGACAGTTACCACAATGAGCAGTTCTTC. This codes for CASSVDSYHNEQFF.

The chain carries TRBV28 and TRBJ1-5; a weak D match, TRBD1 (5 bases). The CDR3 totals 15 residues. Germline CDR1 and CDR2: MDHEN and SYDVKM. V dropped 6 bases and J dropped 1 base, with 13 bases sitting between them. Written as DNA, the CDR3 is TGTGCCAGCAGGCGGGACCTAGACAGCAATCAGCCCCAGCATTTT. Amino acids: CASRRDLDSNQPQHF.

The chain couples TRBV18 to TRBJ2-1, with a possible D match to TRBD2 (6 bases). The CDR3 has 16 amino acids. The germline V gene has CDR1 KGHSH and CDR2 LQKENI. V was pared by 0 bases and J by 8 bases, with 17 bases between. This CDR3 reads CASSPPGGVRIHEQFF. The DNA for the CDR3 is TGTGCCAGCTCACCACCGGGCGGGGTGAGGATCCATGAGCAGTTCTTC.

The CDR3 region is CASSLRTARGQPQHF. As DNA, the CDR3 is TGCGCCAGCAGTCTTAGGACAGCGAGAGGACAGCCCCAGCATTTT. The rearrangement joins TRBV23-1 to TRBJ1-5; possibly TRBD1 for D (6 bases). TRBV23-1 is annotated as an ORF whose role is uncertain. V shed 4 bases and J shed 7 bases, with 17 bases lying between them. This CDR3 has 15 amino acids.

The V call is TRBV24-1, the J call TRBJ2-2, with TRBD1 matching over 11 bases. Trimming at V came to 2 bases and at J to 4 bases, leaving 5 bases not matched to a gene. CDR3 length equals 17 residues. Germline V gene lookup returns CDR1 KGHDR and CDR2 SFDVKD. CDR3 sequence reads: CATSDWRTGGFTGELFF. The CDR3 coding sequence is TGTGCCACCAGTGATTGGAGGACAGGGGGCTTCACCGGGGAGCTGTTTTTT.

The chain uses TRBV10-3 and TRBJ1-4; possible D gene TRBD1, 6 bases. This CDR3 region has 15 residues. V was trimmed by 4 bases and J by 0 bases, leaving 9 bases between them. CDR1 ENHRY and CDR2 SYGVKD come from the germline V gene. CDR3 loop: CAISAGHSTNEKLFF. DNA of the CDR3: TGTGCCATCAGTGCGGGACATTCAACTAATGAAAAACTGTTTTTT.

The V and J genes are TRBV2 and TRBJ1-2, with TRBD1 identical over 8 bases. The CDR3 consists of 17 residues. The germline V gene has CDR1 SNHLY and CDR2 FYNNEI. With 10 bases clipped from V and 3 bases from J, the junction kept 19 bases outside the gene matches. The DNA for the CDR3 is TGTGCCATCCAGGCGTATTTGTTCAGGGGGCAAGACTATGGCTACACCTTC. Its translation is CAIQAYLFRGQDYGYTF. Full variable domain (remainder filled in from reference TRBV2 and TRBJ1-2): EPEVTQTPSHQVTQMGQEVILRCVPISNHLYFYWYRQILGQKVEFLVSFYNNEISEKSEIFDDQFSVERPDGSNFTLKIRSTKLEDSAMYFCAIQAYLFRGQDYGYTFGSGTRLTVV.

The chain uses TRBV5-1 and TRBJ2-2; D possibly corresponds to TRBD1 (5 bases). V was clipped by 2 bases and J by 5 bases, with 13 bases between them. The CDR3 loop spans 15 amino acids. Germline V gives CDR1 SGHRS, CDR2 YFSETQ. The CDR3 coding sequence is TGCGCCAGCAGCTTAGGTCTAAGGGGTACCGGGGAGCTGTTTTTT. This gives the protein CASSLGLRGTGELFF.

The chain combines TRBV12-3 or TRBV12-4 with TRBJ1-1; no firm D call. Trimming took 3 bases from V and 4 from J, leaving 6 bases between them. This CDR3 contains 12 residues. DNA for the CDR3: TGTGCCAGCAGTTTTTTCGGCACTGAAGCTTTCTTT. This translates into CASSFFGTEAFF.

V and J are TRBV10-1 and TRBJ2-3; tentative D call: TRBD1 (5 bases). The germline V and J ends were trimmed by 5 bases and 4 bases, with 10 bases remaining between them. The germline V gene has CDR1 WNHNN and CDR2 SYGVQD (reference sequence). The CDR3 covers 13 residues. This CDR3 is CASSSQGADTQYF. In nucleotides, the CDR3 is TGCGCCAGCAGTTCGCAGGGCGCAGATACGCAGTATTTT.

V usage is TRBV7-2 and J usage is TRBJ1-6; 9 nucleotides align to TRBD1. This CDR3 comprises 17 residues. The V and J ends lost 5 bases and 7 bases, in that order; junction bases with no gene match: 12. CDR1 is SGHTA, CDR2 FQGNSA, per germline. The CDR3 DNA reads TGTGCCAGCAGCCCCTGGGGACAGGGTAATTGGAATTCACCCCTCCACTTT. This translates into CASSPWGQGNWNSPLHF.

This clone has just a few counts. This specimen includes other DNA sequences encoding the same CDR3. The V gene is TRBV20-1, the J gene TRBJ1-5; 7 nucleotides align to TRBD1. With V trimmed by 3 bases and J by 7 bases, 3 bases remained unmatched. This CDR3 has 12 amino acids. Germline V gives CDR1 DFQATT, CDR2 SNEGSKA (reference sequence). The CDR3 loop reads CSASYRGQPQHF. The CDR3 DNA reads TGCAGTGCTAGTTACAGGGGACAGCCCCAGCATTTT.

The DNA of the CDR3 is TGTGCCAGCAGCGTAGCTCTCCCGGGACTAGCGGGAGGGATTCCCTACGAGCAGTACTTC. It is translated as CASSVALPGLAGGIPYEQYF. The V gene is TRBV9, the J gene TRBJ2-7; 16 bases align to TRBD2. J gave up 2 bases and V 0 bases, and 11 bases lay outside the gene matches. Germline CDR1 reads SGDLS; CDR2 reads YYNGEE. The CDR3 runs 20 residues.

The V call is TRBV19, the J call TRBJ2-1; TRBD2 matches 8 bases. The length of the CDR3 is 17 residues. V lost 3 bases and J lost 5; bases outside the gene matches: 12. Germline lookup yields CDR1 LNHDA and CDR2 SQIVND (reference sequence). The CDR3 sequence is CASSIGGAGRADNEQFF. The CDR3 DNA reads as TGTGCCAGTAGTATTGGTGGAGCCGGGAGGGCCGACAATGAGCAGTTCTTC.

The count of this clone is one. CDR3 loop: CATSRGGRASPLHF. The CDR3 DNA follows: TGTGCCACCAGCAGAGGGGGCAGGGCTTCACCCCTCCACTTT. V and J are TRBV15 and TRBJ1-6, with D possibly being TRBD1 (5 bases). CDR1 LNHNV and CDR2 YYDKDF come from the germline V gene (reference sequence). Between the trimmed V and J ends, which lost 1 base and 9 bases, there was a span of 10 bases. The CDR3 is 14 residues long.

This chain connects TRBV25-1 to TRBJ1-6; 7 nucleotides match TRBD1. Trimming cost V 6 bases and J 10 bases; bases outside gene matches: 6. Germline loops: CDR1 MGHDK, CDR2 SYGVNS. The CDR3 covers 13 residues. DNA of the CDR3: TGTGCCAGCAGACAGGGGAATGGATCACCCCTCCACTTT. Protein sequence: CASRQGNGSPLHF.

Details on this clone: Distinct nucleotide sequences in the sample also encode this CDR3. The genes are TRBV4-3 and TRBJ2-7; D gene ambiguous. The ends were cut back, 0 bases at V and 4 bases at J, with 10 bases in the middle. CDR3 size: 14 residues. Per germline, CDR1 LGHNA and CDR2 YSLEER. The CDR3 DNA sequence: TGCGCCAGCAGCCAAGATCGGTCCGGGTACGAGCAGTACTTC. Its translation is CASSQDRSGYEQYF.

V gene TRBV7-2 combines with J gene TRBJ2-3; 10 positions match TRBD2. CDR1 is SGHTA, CDR2 FQGNSA, per germline. The CDR3 sequence is 14 residues long. V shed 6 bases and J 2 bases; nucleotides not matched to a gene: 2. DNA for the CDR3: TGTGCCAGCAGACTAGCGGGGTACACAGATACGCAGTATTTT. Its translation: CASRLAGYTDTQYF.

This chain's CDR3 is CASSSRTENSPLHF. The CDR3 DNA reads TGCGCCAGCAGCTCCCGGACAGAAAATTCACCCCTCCACTTT. The chain couples TRBV5-1 to TRBJ1-6; possibly TRBD1 for D (6 bases). V dropped 3 bases and J dropped 7 bases, with 11 bases sitting between them. CDR3 length equals 14 residues. Germline V lookup: CDR1 SGHRS, CDR2 YFSETQ. Supplemented by reference TRBV5-1 and TRBJ1-6, the full variable domain reads KAGVTQTPRYLIKTRGQQVTLSCSPISGHRSVSWYQQTPGQGLQFLFEYFSETQRNKGNFPGRFSGRQFSNSRSEMNVSTLELGDSALYLCASSSRTENSPLHFGNGTRLTVT.

This rearrangement joins TRBV20-1 to TRBJ1-1; no clear D. V lost 3 bases, J lost 11 bases, and 10 bases lay in between. In germline, CDR1 is DFQATT, CDR2 SNEGSKA (reference sequence). This CDR3 contains 10 residues. The CDR3 DNA sequence: TGCAGTGCTAGTGAGTGCGGGGCTTTCTTT. Its translation: CSASECGAFF.